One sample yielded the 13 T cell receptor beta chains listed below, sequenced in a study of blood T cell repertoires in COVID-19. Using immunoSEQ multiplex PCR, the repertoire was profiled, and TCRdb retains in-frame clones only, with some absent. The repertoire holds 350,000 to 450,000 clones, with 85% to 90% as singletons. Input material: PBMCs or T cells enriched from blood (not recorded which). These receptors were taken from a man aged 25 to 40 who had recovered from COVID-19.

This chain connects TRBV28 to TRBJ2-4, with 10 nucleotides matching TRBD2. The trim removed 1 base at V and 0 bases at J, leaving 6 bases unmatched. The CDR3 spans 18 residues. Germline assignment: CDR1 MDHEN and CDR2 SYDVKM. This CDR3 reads CASSLFASGSVAKNIQYF. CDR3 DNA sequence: TGTGCCAGCAGTTTATTTGCTAGCGGGAGTGTAGCCAAAAACATTCAGTACTTC. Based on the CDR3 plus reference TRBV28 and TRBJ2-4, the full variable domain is DVKVTQSSRYLVKRTGEKVFLECVQDMDHENMFWYRQDPGLGLRLIYFSYDVKMKEKGDIPEGYSVSREKKERFSLILESASTNQTSMYLCASSLFASGSVAKNIQYFGAGTRLSVL.

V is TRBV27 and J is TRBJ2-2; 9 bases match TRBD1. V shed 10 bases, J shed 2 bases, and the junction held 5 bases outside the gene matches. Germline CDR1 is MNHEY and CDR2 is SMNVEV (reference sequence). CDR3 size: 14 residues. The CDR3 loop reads CATRTGENTGELFF. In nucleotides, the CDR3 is TGTGCCACCCGGACAGGGGAAAACACCGGGGAGCTGTTTTTT.

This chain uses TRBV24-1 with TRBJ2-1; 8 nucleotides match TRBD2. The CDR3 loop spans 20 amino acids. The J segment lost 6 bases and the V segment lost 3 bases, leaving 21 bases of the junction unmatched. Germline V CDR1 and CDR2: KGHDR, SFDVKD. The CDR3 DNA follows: TGTGCCACCAGTGATACACGAGCGGGAGCGGGAACCCGACACGTCAATGAGCAGTTCTTC. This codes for CATSDTRAGAGTRHVNEQFF.

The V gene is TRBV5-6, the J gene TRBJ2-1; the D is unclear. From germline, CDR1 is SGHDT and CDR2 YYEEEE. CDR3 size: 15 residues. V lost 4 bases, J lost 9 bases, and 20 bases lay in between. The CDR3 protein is CASSAFSLPAAEQFF. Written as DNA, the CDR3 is TGTGCCAGCAGCGCTTTCAGCCTTCCGGCGGCTGAGCAGTTCTTC.

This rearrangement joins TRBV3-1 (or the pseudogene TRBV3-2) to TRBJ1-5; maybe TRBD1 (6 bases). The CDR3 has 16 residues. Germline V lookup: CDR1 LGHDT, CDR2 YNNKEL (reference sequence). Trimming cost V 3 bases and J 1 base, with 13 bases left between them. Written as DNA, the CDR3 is TGTGCCAGCAGCCACAAGGGGGTAAACAGCAATCAGCCCCAGCATTTT. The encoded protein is CASSHKGVNSNQPQHF.

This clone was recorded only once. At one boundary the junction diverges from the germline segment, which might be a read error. CDR3 sequence reads: CASSSFDRENRPQHF. The CDR3 DNA sequence: TGTGCCAGCAGCTCGTTCGACAGGGAGAATCGGCCCCAGCATTTT. The chain combines TRBV5-8 with TRBJ1-5, with 7 bases lining up with TRBD1. Germline CDR1 SGHTS, CDR2 YDEGEE. The CDR3 has 15 residues. Supplemented by reference TRBV5-8 and TRBJ1-5, the full variable domain reads EAGVTQSPTHLIKTRGQQATLRCSPISGHTSVYWYQQALGLGLQFLLWYDEGEERNRGNFPPRFSGRQFPNYSSELNVNALELEDSALYLCASSSFDRENRPQHFGDGTRLSIL.

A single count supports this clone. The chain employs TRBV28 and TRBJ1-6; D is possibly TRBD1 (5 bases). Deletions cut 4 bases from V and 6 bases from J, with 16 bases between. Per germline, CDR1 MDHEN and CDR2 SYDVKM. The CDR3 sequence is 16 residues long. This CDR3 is CASSSYGGDSNSPLHF. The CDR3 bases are TGTGCCAGCAGTTCCTACGGGGGAGATTCTAATTCACCCCTCCACTTT.

CDR3 DNA: TGTGCCATCAGTGAAGGCGGGACCGGGGGGCAAGAGACCCAGTACTTC. As protein: CAISEGGTGGQETQYF. J is TRBJ2-5 and V is TRBV10-3, with 7 bases matching TRBD2. With V trimmed by 3 bases and J by 2 bases, 9 bases remained unmatched. This CDR3 is built from 16 residues. The germline CDR1 and CDR2 sequences are ENHRY and SYGVKD.

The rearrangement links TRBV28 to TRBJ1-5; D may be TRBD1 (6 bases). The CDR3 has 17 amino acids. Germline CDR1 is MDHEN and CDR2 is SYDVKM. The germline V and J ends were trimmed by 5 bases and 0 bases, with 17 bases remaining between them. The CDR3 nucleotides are TGTGCCAGCAGTGTAGCCTCCCGGGGGGCTAGCAATCAGCCCCAGCATTTT. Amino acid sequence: CASSVASRGASNQPQHF.

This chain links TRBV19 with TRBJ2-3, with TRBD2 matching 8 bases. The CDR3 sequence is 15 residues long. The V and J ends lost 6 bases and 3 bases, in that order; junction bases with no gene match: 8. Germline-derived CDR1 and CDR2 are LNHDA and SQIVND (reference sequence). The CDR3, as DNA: TGTGCCAGTAGCACACTAGCGGATCGGACAGATACGCAGTATTTT. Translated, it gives CASSTLADRTDTQYF.

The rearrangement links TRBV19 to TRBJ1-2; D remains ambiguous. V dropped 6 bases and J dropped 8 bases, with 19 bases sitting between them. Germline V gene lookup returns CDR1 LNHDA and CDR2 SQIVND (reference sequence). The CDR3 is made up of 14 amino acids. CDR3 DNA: TGTGCCAGTAGCCCGAGCAGGCTCCACGAGGGCTACACCTTC. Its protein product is CASSPSRLHEGYTF.

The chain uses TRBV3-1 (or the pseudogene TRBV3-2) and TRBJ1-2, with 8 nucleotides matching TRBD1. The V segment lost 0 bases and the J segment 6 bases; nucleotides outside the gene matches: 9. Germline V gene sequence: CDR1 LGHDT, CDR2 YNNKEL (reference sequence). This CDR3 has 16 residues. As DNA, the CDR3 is TGTGCCAGCAGCCAAGATCGGACAGGGAGTATACATGGCTACACCTTC. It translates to CASSQDRTGSIHGYTF.

In nucleotides, the CDR3 is TGTGCCAGCAGTGATCCAGTCAATAGCGGGAGAGGCACAGATACGCAGTATTTT. Protein sequence: CASSDPVNSGRGTDTQYF. The chain is built from TRBV25-1 and TRBJ2-3; 9 bases match TRBD2. Trimming removed 3 bases from V and 1 base from J; junction bases left unmatched: 11. The germline gives CDR1 MGHDK, CDR2 SYGVNS. The CDR3 loop spans 18 amino acids.